What follows is one T cell receptor beta chain and its context. These data are taken from a study of blood T cell repertoires in COVID-19. TCRdb's copy holds only in-frame clones and misses some; the assay was immunoSEQ multiplex PCR. The sample lists approximately 300,000 clones, roughly 82% occurring once. CDR3 size: 13 residues. The germline CDR1 and CDR2 sequences are LGHNA and YNFKEQ. Deletions cut 3 bases from V and 1 base from J, with 7 bases between. The chain uses TRBV4-2 and TRBJ2-7, with D possibly TRBD2 on 6 matching bases. This receptor was obtained from a woman between 50 and 59 years old with acute or convalescent COVID-19. Material for sequencing was peripheral blood. CDR3 DNA: TGTGCCAGCAGCCAGGGAGGTTCCTACGAGCAGTACTTC. Its protein is CASSQGGSYEQYF.